The rows below give T cell receptor beta chains drawn from one sample of a study of T cell repertoires in cytomegalovirus infection. TCRdb fed the reads into MiXCR, producing one record per CDR3 protein. This sample carries more than 250,000 distinct CDR3 sequences, roughly 15% of them seen once, and the ten largest clones take around 8.1%. The sequencing sample was made of PBMCs. These receptors originate from a human donor in good health (CMV status not recorded). Some clones in this sample may be carry-over from other donors' samples. CDR3s include the opening cysteine and the closing phenylalanine or tryptophan.

v_call,j_call,cdr3_aa
TRBV20-1,TRBJ2-1,CSARDEERGLYNEQFF
TRBV24-1,TRBJ2-3,CATSLQGTDTQYF
TRBV28,TRBJ2-4,CASSLAGSDKNIQYF
TRBV7-2,TRBJ1-5,CASSSLGRGDQPQHF
TRBV29-1,TRBJ2-2,CSVGGGGGTGELFF
TRBV11-1,TRBJ2-7,CASSLVGTGPYEQYF
TRBV20-1,TRBJ2-1,CSAARLAEGGLSYNEQFF
TRBV5-6,TRBJ1-2,CASSSKYGYTF
TRBV20-1,TRBJ2-1,CSAQLGTGQFF
TRBV6-2/TRBV6-3,TRBJ2-7,CASSYSTGIREQYF
TRBV20-1,TRBJ2-5,CSARDRQGATQYF
TRBV7-6,TRBJ2-7,CASSLRELPYEQYF
TRBV12-3/TRBV12-4,TRBJ2-2,CASSRPGLEVYGELFF
TRBV28,TRBJ2-5,CASSLNGGGQYF
TRBV10-3,TRBJ2-1,CATNQPSSYNEQFF
TRBV5-5,TRBJ1-2,CASSLKWKDYGYTF
TRBV11-2,TRBJ2-5,CASSLWGGSSETQYF
TRBV7-2,TRBJ1-1,CASSLLARGNTEAFF
TRBV3-1,TRBJ2-3,CASSLVSGADTQYF
TRBV7-4,TRBJ2-5,CASSSQGVGETQYF
TRBV18,TRBJ2-5,CASSPIGGDRETQYF
TRBV4-1,TRBJ2-1,CASSQIGTAYNEQFF
TRBV5-1,TRBJ2-3,CASSVASGLSTDTQYF
TRBV28,TRBJ1-1,CASSQGGLMNTEAFF
TRBV7-3,TRBJ2-2,CASSLSLGGTGELFF
TRBV11-2,TRBJ2-5,CASSLVPSGETQYF
TRBV7-2,TRBJ2-1,CASSPVGGAYNEQFF
TRBV23-1,TRBJ1-5,CASSQNEMGGYQPQHF
TRBV20-1,TRBJ2-5,CSADPPGLAGSETQYF
TRBV28,TRBJ2-7,CASSSGVGGPSYEQYF
TRBV7-9,TRBJ2-3,CASSSSGGRTDTQYF
TRBV27,TRBJ2-1,CASSALTGGKGNEQFF
TRBV2,TRBJ1-2,CASNPTVYGYTF
TRBV4-3,TRBJ2-7,CASITGTYEQYF
TRBV12-5,TRBJ2-1,CASGPAYNEQFF
TRBV6-4,TRBJ2-4,CASSDRGGENIQYF
TRBV20-1,TRBJ2-7,CSATTGGFPLEQYF
TRBV5-1,TRBJ2-1,CASSLGDRGNEQFF
TRBV20-1,TRBJ1-1,CSARVPGGSAEAFF
TRBV6-2/TRBV6-3,TRBJ2-7,CASSSTRHEQYF
TRBV7-2,TRBJ1-2,CASSLGGSGVNGYTF
TRBV7-9,TRBJ2-7,CASSLLAGVDEQYF
TRBV28,TRBJ2-7,CASSQVYEQYF
TRBV6-6,TRBJ2-2,CASSYLGGEGTGELFF
TRBV12-3/TRBV12-4,TRBJ1-6,CASSERENSPLHF
TRBV25-1,TRBJ2-6,CASSEMKTGDSGANVLTF
TRBV3-1,TRBJ2-5,CASSPFEAETQYF
TRBV29-1,TRBJ1-1,CSVDILSTEAFF
TRBV9,TRBJ2-7,CASSTLAGSYEQYF